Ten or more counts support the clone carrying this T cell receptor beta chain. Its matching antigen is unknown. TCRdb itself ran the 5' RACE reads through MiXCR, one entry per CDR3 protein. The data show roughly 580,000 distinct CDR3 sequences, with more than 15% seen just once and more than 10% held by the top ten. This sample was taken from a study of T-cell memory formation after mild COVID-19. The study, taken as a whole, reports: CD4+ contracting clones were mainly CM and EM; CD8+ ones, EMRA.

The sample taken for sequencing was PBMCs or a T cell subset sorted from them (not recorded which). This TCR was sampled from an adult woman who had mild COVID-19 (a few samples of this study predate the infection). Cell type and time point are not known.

CDR3 sequence reads: CASRHLGIEKLFF. The CDR3 bases are TGTGCCAGCCGTCATTTGGGGATTGAAAAACTGTTTTTT. This chain links TRBV12-3 or TRBV12-4 with TRBJ1-4; D is uncertain. This CDR3 comprises 13 residues. The V end lost 8 bases, the J end lost 7 bases, and 14 bases lay between the germline ends.